The 32 T cell receptor beta chains given below trace back to one sample, sequenced in a study of control samples from healthy donors and cancer patients. TCRdb keeps only in-frame clones here, not all; method: immunoSEQ multiplex PCR. This sample contains approximately 190,000 clones. Sequencing used blood. The receptor source for this set is a woman between 25 and 40 years old in good health.

The chain uses TRBV5-1 and TRBJ2-7; weak D call: TRBD1 (5 bases). Germline CDR1 is SGHRS and CDR2 is YFSETQ. The ends were cut back, 0 bases at V and 3 bases at J, with 13 bases in the middle. The length of the CDR3 is 15 residues. DNA for the CDR3: TGCGCCAGCAGCTTGGGAGCAGGGAACTTCTACGAGCAGTACTTC. Translated, it gives CASSLGAGNFYEQYF.

The chain recombines TRBV13 with TRBJ2-3; D is ambiguous. V shed 7 bases and J shed 0 bases, with 14 bases lying between them. Germline values: CDR1 PRHDT, CDR2 FYEKMQ (reference sequence). This CDR3 contains 15 residues. The CDR3 is CASNRRTSSTDTQYF. The CDR3 nucleotides are TGTGCCAGCAACAGACGAACCTCTAGCACAGATACGCAGTATTTT.

The chain employs TRBV5-1 and TRBJ2-7; tentatively, D is TRBD2 (7 bases). V was clipped by 0 bases and J by 7 bases, with 11 bases between them. CDR3 size: 13 residues. Germline V gene data show CDR1 as SGHRS and CDR2 as YFSETQ. The CDR3 spells CASSLEGGEEQYF. For the CDR3, the DNA is TGCGCCAGCAGCTTGGAAGGGGGGGAAGAGCAGTACTTC.

V usage is TRBV27 and J usage is TRBJ1-6, with D possibly being TRBD1 (5 bases). Germline loops: CDR1 MNHEY, CDR2 SMNVEV (reference sequence). The CDR3 runs 14 residues. The V gene lost 8 bases and the J gene lost 9 bases, with 17 bases spanning the gap. CDR3 sequence reads: CASRRGGRGSPLHF. DNA of the CDR3: TGTGCCAGCCGGAGGGGAGGTAGAGGTTCACCCCTCCACTTT.

V is TRBV5-1 and J is TRBJ2-1, with D possibly TRBD1 on 5 matching bases. The CDR3 is 15 residues long. Germline V CDR1 and CDR2: SGHRS, YFSETQ. V dropped 2 bases and J dropped 6 bases, with 15 bases sitting between them. The CDR3 sequence is CASSFGGYQGNEQFF. CDR3 in DNA: TGCGCCAGCAGCTTTGGTGGCTATCAGGGCAATGAGCAGTTCTTC. The variable domain in full, completed from reference TRBV5-1 and TRBJ2-1, reads KAGVTQTPRYLIKTRGQQVTLSCSPISGHRSVSWYQQTPGQGLQFLFEYFSETQRNKGNFPGRFSGRQFSNSRSEMNVSTLELGDSALYLCASSFGGYQGNEQFFGPGTRLTVL.

The chain carries TRBV7-8 and TRBJ2-7; perhaps D is TRBD1 or TRBD2 (5 bases each). CDR1 and CDR2 (germline): SGHVS, FQNEAQ. Trimming removed 5 bases at V and 4 bases at J, with 12 bases between. The CDR3 is made up of 13 amino acids. CDR3 region: CASSTGPIYEQYF. As DNA, the CDR3 is TGTGCCAGCAGCACGGGACCTATTTACGAGCAGTACTTC. The complete variable domain, with remaining parts taken from reference TRBV7-8 and TRBJ2-7, reads GAGVSQSPRYKVAKRGQDVALRCDPISGHVSLFWYQQALGQGPEFLTYFQNEAQLDKSGLPSDRFFAERPEGSVSTLKIQRTQQEDSAVYLCASSTGPIYEQYFGPGTRLTVT.

The chain recombines TRBV18 with TRBJ1-4; D ambiguous. The CDR3 spans 14 residues. Trimming removed 4 bases from V and 0 bases from J, with 6 bases in between. The germline V gene encodes CDR1 KGHSH and CDR2 LQKENI. The CDR3 here is CASSLQATNEKLFF. CDR3 in DNA: TGTGCCAGCTCACTTCAGGCAACTAATGAAAAACTGTTTTTT.

This chain joins TRBV3-1 (or the pseudogene TRBV3-2) and TRBJ2-1; D unresolved. The CDR3 length is 14 residues. Germline assignment: CDR1 LGHDT and CDR2 YNNKEL (reference sequence). V was shortened by 4 bases and J by 0 bases, with 7 bases between the two germline ends. CDR3 nucleotides: TGTGCCAGCAGCCCCACGTTCTCCTACAATGAGCAGTTCTTC. Translated, it gives CASSPTFSYNEQFF.

This chain uses TRBV29-1 with TRBJ1-5, with D perhaps TRBD1 (6 bases). The V gene's germline CDR1 is SQVTM and CDR2 ANQGSEA. The CDR3 extends over 15 amino acids. With 6 bases removed from V and 2 bases from J, the gap between germline ends came to 17 bases. The CDR3 nucleotides are TGCAGCGTCGGTTCAGGGGATCCCGGCAATCAGCCCCAGCATTTT. Protein product: CSVGSGDPGNQPQHF.

The J gene is TRBJ2-1, the V gene TRBV4-3; no clear D. The length of the CDR3 is 17 residues. Deletions cut 9 bases from V and 5 bases from J, with 26 bases between. CDR1 is LGHNA, CDR2 YSLEER, per germline. The CDR3 DNA is TGCGCCAGGGTGGGAAAACAACGCGACTGTCCCAACAATGAGCAGTTCTTC. Its protein is CARVGKQRDCPNNEQFF.

This chain connects TRBV5-4 to TRBJ1-5, with D uncertain. Trimming cost V 7 bases and J 3 bases, with 11 bases left between them. Germline values: CDR1 SGHNT, CDR2 YYREEE (reference sequence). The CDR3 is 13 amino acids. CDR3 bases: TGTGCCAGCGGGGATTCCCCCAATCAGCCCCAGCATTTT. It translates to CASGDSPNQPQHF.

This chain uses TRBV6-1 with TRBJ2-3, with 8 bases lining up with TRBD1. CDR3 length: 15 residues. Losses at the gene ends were 3 bases for V and 4 bases for J; bases not matched to a gene: 6. Germline values: CDR1 MNHNS, CDR2 SASEGT. CDR3 region: CASSDGQGAPDTQYF. CDR3 nucleotides: TGTGCCAGCAGTGACGGGCAGGGGGCCCCAGATACGCAGTATTTT.

V gene TRBV27 combines with J gene TRBJ2-1; 12 bases match TRBD2. The V gene end was trimmed by 5 bases and the J gene end by 3 bases; junction bases not matched to a gene: 5. The CDR3 covers 16 residues. The germline CDR1 and CDR2 sequences are MNHEY and SMNVEV (reference sequence). The CDR3 DNA follows: TGTGCCAGCAGTCCTACTAGCGGGGGGCGCTACAATGAGCAGTTCTTC. This gives the protein CASSPTSGGRYNEQFF.

This chain uses TRBV7-9 with TRBJ2-7; 7 bases align to TRBD2. Germline CDR1 and CDR2: SEHNR and FQNEAQ (reference sequence). The CDR3 loop spans 14 amino acids. V lost 2 bases, J lost 5 bases, and 6 bases stayed unmatched. CDR3 sequence: CASSLRGVPHEQYF. The CDR3 region has the DNA TGTGCCAGCAGCTTACGGGGGGTACCCCACGAGCAGTACTTC.

The chain combines TRBV6-5 with TRBJ2-7; D is unresolved. Per germline, CDR1 MNHEY and CDR2 SVGAGI. V lost 7 bases, J lost 2 bases, and 6 bases lay in between. The CDR3 consists of 11 residues. CDR3 in amino acids: CASIFAYEQYF. The CDR3 DNA reads as TGTGCCAGCATTTTTGCCTACGAGCAGTACTTC.

The J gene is TRBJ2-3, the V gene TRBV9; tentatively, D is TRBD1 (6 bases). CDR3 size: 20 residues. V gave up 1 base and J gave up 0 bases, with 24 bases separating them. Germline CDR1 is SGDLS and CDR2 is YYNGEE. CDR3 in amino acids: CASSVHRWGLGVTSTDTQYF. The DNA of the CDR3 is TGTGCCAGCAGCGTACATCGATGGGGGCTTGGCGTTACTAGCACAGATACGCAGTATTTT.

V and J are TRBV29-1 and TRBJ2-3; a possible D gene is TRBD2 (5 bases). The CDR3 consists of 12 residues. CDR1 and CDR2 from the germline V gene are SQVTM and ANQGSEA. CDR3 in amino acids: CISKGSGDTQYF. CDR3 sequence (DNA): TGCATCTCAAAGGGCAGCGGAGATACGCAGTATTTT.

The chain is built from TRBV7-2 and TRBJ1-2, with D hard to call. This CDR3 has 15 residues. Trimming took 4 bases from V and 6 from J, leaving 18 bases between them. The germline V gene has CDR1 SGHTA and CDR2 FQGNSA. The CDR3 is CASSSRWEGRDGYTF. The CDR3, as DNA: TGTGCCAGCAGCTCCCGGTGGGAGGGAAGGGATGGCTACACCTTC.

The chain is built from TRBV5-1 and TRBJ2-6; the match to TRBD1 covers 7 bases. The CDR3 has 15 residues. The germline gives CDR1 SGHRS, CDR2 YFSETQ. The ends lost 7 bases at V and 0 bases at J; junction bases unmatched: 4. CDR3: CASGQAPSGANVLTF. The CDR3 region has the DNA TGCGCCAGCGGACAGGCCCCCTCTGGGGCCAACGTCCTGACTTTC.

The V and J genes are TRBV7-8 and TRBJ1-5; D call uncertain. The V gene lost 4 bases and the J gene lost 2 bases, with 18 bases spanning the gap. Germline lookup yields CDR1 SGHVS and CDR2 FQNEAQ. The CDR3 sequence is 17 residues long. In nucleotides, the CDR3 is TGTGCCAGCAGCTCCCTGGATAGCCGGAGGGGCAATCAGCCCCAGCATTTT. This translates into CASSSLDSRRGNQPQHF.

V usage is TRBV5-1 and J usage is TRBJ1-2; tentative D call: TRBD1 (5 bases). This CDR3 contains 12 residues. V was pared by 4 bases and J by 5 bases, with 9 bases between. Germline V gene sequence: CDR1 SGHRS, CDR2 YFSETQ. The CDR3: CASSHGGYGYTF. CDR3 DNA sequence: TGCGCCAGCAGCCACGGGGGTTATGGCTACACCTTC.

This rearrangement joins TRBV2 to TRBJ2-7; D remains unclear. Germline-derived CDR1 and CDR2 are SNHLY and FYNNEI. This CDR3 has 17 residues. V lost 6 bases and J lost 0, with 21 bases in between. CDR3 DNA: TGTGCCAGCAGAGGCCCTATATCGATTTTCGCCTCCTACGAGCAGTACTTC. It codes for CASRGPISIFASYEQYF. The full variable domain, with the rest looked up from reference TRBV2 and TRBJ2-7, is EPEVTQTPSHQVTQMGQEVILRCVPISNHLYFYWYRQILGQKVEFLVSFYNNEISEKSEIFDDQFSVERPDGSNFTLKIRSTKLEDSAMYFCASRGPISIFASYEQYFGPGTRLTVT.

V and J are TRBV11-2 and TRBJ2-5, with D possibly matching TRBD2 (6 bases). V gave up 2 bases and J gave up 5 bases, with 18 bases separating them. This CDR3 has 16 residues. Germline values: CDR1 SGHAT, CDR2 FQNNGV. The CDR3 protein is CASSLSGLHPRETQYF. CDR3 coding DNA: TGTGCCAGCAGCTTATCGGGACTGCACCCCAGGGAGACCCAGTACTTC.

The CDR3 DNA reads as TGTGCCAGCAAGGGGGCGGGAAATGAGCAGTTCTTC. This gives the protein CASKGAGNEQFF. The chain is built from TRBV27 and TRBJ2-1; TRBD1 is a possible D gene (7 bases). CDR1 is MNHEY, CDR2 SMNVEV, per germline (reference sequence). The CDR3 has 12 residues. The V end lost 7 bases, the J end lost 7 bases, and 11 bases lay between the germline ends.

V gene TRBV3-1 (or the pseudogene TRBV3-2) combines with J gene TRBJ1-5, with 7 nucleotides matching TRBD1. The V gene's germline CDR1 is LGHDT and CDR2 YNNKEL (reference sequence). The CDR3 covers 13 residues. After removal of 4 bases from V and 11 bases from J, the junction contained 8 bases not matched to a gene. The chain's CDR3 is CASSPNRGASQHF. In DNA, the CDR3 is TGTGCCAGCAGCCCCAACAGGGGCGCTTCCCAGCATTTT.

The chain is built from TRBV7-9 and TRBJ1-5; perhaps TRBD1 as D (6 bases). Germline CDR1 is SEHNR and CDR2 is FQNEAQ (reference sequence). The CDR3 runs to 15 residues. Deletions cut 5 bases from V and 10 bases from J, with 21 bases between. Written as DNA, the CDR3 is TGTGCCAGCAGCCCCTCTCGGGGGGTACAGGGACCCCAGCATTTT. As protein: CASSPSRGVQGPQHF.

The chain couples TRBV12-3 or TRBV12-4 to TRBJ2-3; TRBD1 is a possible D gene (6 bases). The length of the CDR3 is 13 residues. V was cut by 5 bases and J by 4 bases, with 10 bases left in between. The chain's CDR3 is CASSRPGADTQYF. For the CDR3, the DNA is TGTGCCAGCAGTCGCCCAGGGGCAGATACGCAGTATTTT.

The rearrangement links TRBV25-1 to TRBJ1-6; D gene ambiguous. Germline V gene data show CDR1 as MGHDK and CDR2 as SYGVNS. The CDR3 is 17 residues long. Trimming took off 5 bases at V and 2 bases at J, with 16 bases between the two ends. The CDR3 DNA follows: TGTGCCAGCAGTCCACGGGGAGGCGAAACCTATAATTCACCCCTCCACTTT. Encoded protein: CASSPRGGETYNSPLHF.

V is TRBV7-8 and J is TRBJ1-1; a weak D match, TRBD1 (6 bases). The CDR3 totals 17 residues. Between the trimmed V and J ends, which lost 5 bases and 0 bases, there was a span of 19 bases. Germline V lookup: CDR1 SGHVS, CDR2 FQNEAQ. In nucleotides, the CDR3 is TGTGCCAGCAGCGTGCTACGGGTGGGGGCCATGAACACTGAAGCTTTCTTT. Translation gives CASSVLRVGAMNTEAFF. Together with reference TRBV7-8 and TRBJ1-1, the CDR3 gives the full variable domain: GAGVSQSPRYKVAKRGQDVALRCDPISGHVSLFWYQQALGQGPEFLTYFQNEAQLDKSGLPSDRFFAERPEGSVSTLKIQRTQQEDSAVYLCASSVLRVGAMNTEAFFGQGTRLTVV.

The chain employs TRBV2 and TRBJ2-3, with 8 bases lining up with TRBD1. Germline CDR1 is SNHLY and CDR2 is FYNNEI. After removal of 6 bases from V and 5 bases from J, the junction contained 7 bases not matched to a gene. The CDR3 length is 14 residues. The DNA of the CDR3 is TGTGCCAGCAGGATAACGACAGGGGAAGATACGCAGTATTTT. It specifies CASRITTGEDTQYF.

This sequence joins TRBV15 and TRBJ1-1, with D perhaps TRBD1 (5 bases). CDR1 is LNHNV and CDR2 is YYDKDF in the germline V gene (reference sequence). The CDR3 covers 14 residues. Between the trimmed V and J ends, which lost 7 bases and 1 base, there was a span of 13 bases. CDR3 amino acids: CATKAGRGNTEAFF. In DNA form, the CDR3 reads TGTGCCACCAAAGCGGGGAGGGGGAACACTGAAGCTTTCTTT.

The V and J genes are TRBV15 and TRBJ1-4; the match to TRBD1 covers 7 bases. Trimming cost V 2 bases and J 7 bases; bases outside gene matches: 4. CDR3 size: 14 residues. From germline, CDR1 is LNHNV and CDR2 YYDKDF (reference sequence). The CDR3 sequence: CATSRPGQFEKLFF. Here the CDR3 DNA reads TGTGCCACCAGCAGACCGGGACAGTTTGAAAAACTGTTTTTT.